This T cell receptor (beta chain) was found in a study of blood T cell repertoires in COVID-19 (TCRdb year 2020). Context from the whole study: Samples from collaborators originated in the United States, Italy and Spain and spanned both the acute and convalescent phases of COVID-19. Where available, HLA class I and class II types were obtained from metadata supplied by the sample provider rather than from assay-based typing. A de-identified subject ID, COVID-19 status, age in years and sex were almost always included in the sample metadata. Subjects who had been exposed to COVID-19, were actively infected with it, or had recovered from it provided the deeply sampled blood TCRbeta repertoires that made up the dataset. Samples came from the ongoing ImmuneRACE study (first 160 participants) plus 1,254 subjects from 6 global collaborators. A freely available public database, intended as a resource for researchers studying the immune response to SARS-CoV-2, is where the repertoires were released. The prospective study material was composed of cDNA or gDNA derived from T cells, B-cell-depleted T cells, or PBMCs. Beyond this particular receptor, the publication reports: How much clinical and demographic metadata was included differed by source and by participant, and the metadata was provided uncurated.

The CDR3, cysteine through phenylalanine, is 16 amino acids long. The entry retains the CDR3 DNA only, 48 bases that are in frame from base 1. V lost 5 bases and J lost 4 bases, and the count of bases not matched to a germline gene is 9. The germline V gene encodes CDR1 SGHVS and CDR2 FQNEAQ. Whole blood was collected in K2EDTA tubes by collaborating institutions according to the institutions' own protocols. Collaborator samples were shipped for TCRbeta analysis as frozen whole blood, isolated PBMCs, or DNA extracted from either sample type. The immunoSEQ Assay, a bias-controlled multiplex PCR, was used to amplify TCRbeta CDR3 regions from genomic DNA. Under the source paper's analysis protocol: The number of nucleated cells in each sample was estimated by amplification of reference gene primers within the assay. To quantify the absolute abundance of each unique TCRbeta CDR3 rearrangement, sequence reads were collapsed and filtered. For each sample, productive Simpson clonality was calculated as the square root of Simpson's diversity index over productive rearrangements. The immuneACCESS repertoire file appears here via TCRdb, limited to in-frame rearrangements. These files lack a portion of the clones; in checked studies, under half of the deficit traces to unresolved V genes, and the cause of the others is not known. The V and J calls and clone size come from that table; D and trimming were worked out from the DNA. Present in this sample are more than 250,000 clones, more than 75% of which were seen just once. The ten most abundant clones make up about 1.7% of the sample.

A remark on this clone: Its antigen remains unidentified. Base qualities were left out, and no much larger clone turns up one base away.

The sequenced sample consisted of peripheral blood. The TCR comes from a woman aged 45-59 years with acute or convalescent COVID-19. The rearranged segments are TRBV7-8 and TRBJ2-5; TRBD2 fits 11 bases in the junction. The CDR3 protein sequence reads: CASSPTHGLAGETQYF. The bases are TGTGCCAGCAGCCCGACCCATGGACTAGCGGGAGAGACCCAGTACTTC.